The TCR beta chain under discussion was sequenced for a study of CD8 T cells in ankylosing spondylitis. Libraries for TCR beta were made by quantitative 5'-RACE with molecular barcodes. TCRdb fed the 5' RACE reads into MiXCR, producing one record per CDR3 protein. The repertoire holds under 300,000 distinct CDR3 sequences, with less than 10% as singletons. Study findings and constraints: Significant enrichment of disease-linked clones was reported in matched ankylosing spondylitis synovial fluid.

As concerns this clonotype: Antigen specificity is unknown.

The V and J ends lost 9 bases and 6 bases respectively, with 18 bases between them. Germline V gene lookup returns CDR1 LGHNA and CDR2 YNFKEQ. CDR3 size: 14 residues. The chain is built from TRBV4-2 and TRBJ2-1, with unresolved D. The sequence came from a male donor with ankylosing spondylitis or in good health (not recorded which). Sequenced: blood, either unsorted or a sorted T cell fraction (not recorded which). Written as DNA, the CDR3 is TGTGCCAGGGGCCCGGAGCGCCTCCGCAATGAGCAGTTCTTC. Translated, it gives CARGPERLRNEQFF.